The T cell receptor (beta chain) described here comes from a study of blood T cell repertoires in COVID-19. Original methodology: Cell counts per sample came from amplifying reference gene primers. Produced via immunoSEQ multiplex PCR; TCRdb's table is partial and in-frame only. V, J and clone size reflect that table, while D and trimming were determined from the DNA. The sample lists around 130,000 clones; around 91% were seen once. Germline V gene data show CDR1 as SGDLS and CDR2 as YYNGEE. The CDR3 consists of 17 residues. After removal of 2 bases from V and 2 bases from J, the junction contained 11 bases not matched to a gene.

The sequencing input was peripheral blood. The TCR was taken from a man between 65 and 85 years old with active or convalescent COVID-19. The chain has TRBV9 and TRBJ2-3; 7 bases are a match to TRBD2. The CDR3 nucleotides are TGTGCCAGCAGCGTCCCCCGGGGGGTGGGAGACACAGATACGCAGTATTTT. This codes for CASSVPRGVGDTDTQYF. The full variable domain, in which reference TRBV9 and TRBJ2-3 provide the parts outside the CDR3, is DSGVTQTPKHLITATGQRVTLRCSPRSGDLSVYWYQQSLDQGLQFLIQYYNGEERAKGNILERFSAQQFPDLHSELNLSSLELGDSALYFCASSVPRGVGDTDTQYFGPGTRLTVL.